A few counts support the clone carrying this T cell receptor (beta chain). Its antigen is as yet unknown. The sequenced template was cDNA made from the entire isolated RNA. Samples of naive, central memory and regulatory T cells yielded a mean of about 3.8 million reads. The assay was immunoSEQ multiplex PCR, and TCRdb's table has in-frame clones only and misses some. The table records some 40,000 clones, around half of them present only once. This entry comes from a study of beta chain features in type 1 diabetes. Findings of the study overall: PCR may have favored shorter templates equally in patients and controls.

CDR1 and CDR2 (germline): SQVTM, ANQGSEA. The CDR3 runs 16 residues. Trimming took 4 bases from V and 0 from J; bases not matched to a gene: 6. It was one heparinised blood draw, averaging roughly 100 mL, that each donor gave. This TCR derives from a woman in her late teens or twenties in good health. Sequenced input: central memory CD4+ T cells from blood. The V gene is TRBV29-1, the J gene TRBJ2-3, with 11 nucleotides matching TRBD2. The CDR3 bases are TGCAGCGTTGGCAGGGGGACTAGCGGTAGCACAGATACGCAGTATTTT. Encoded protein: CSVGRGTSGSTDTQYF.